This TCR beta chain originates from a study of cytomegalovirus exposure and HLA in healthy donors. Primers: 60 Vbeta forward and 13 Jbeta reverse. Sequencing used immunoSEQ multiplex PCR; TCRdb keeps in-frame clones, though not all of them. The repertoire has 110,000 to 150,000 clones, 75% of them found once; the top ten carry over 6.5%. Points from the study as a whole: Rarity held for most TCR sequences, but there were some public TCRs that occurred in many donors. A later analysis revealed that TCR association rates differed between HLA loci, peaking at DRB1 and bottoming out at HLA-C. Equally common other TCR beta chains were less clonally expanded than HLA-associated ones, a later analysis found.

In regard to this clone: The target antigen is unknown. This CDR3 is also generated by other DNA sequences in the sample.

The junction had 2 bases not matched to a gene; V was cut back by 0 bases and J by 6 bases. Per the germline V gene, CDR1 is SGHDT and CDR2 is YYEEEE. The length of the CDR3 is 15 residues. This TCR came from a young man in good health and CMV-seronegative. Sample: PBMCs. The chain couples TRBV5-6 to TRBJ2-1, with 11 bases aligning to TRBD2. CDR3: CASSLGLAGGNEQFF. The CDR3 coding sequence is TGTGCCAGCAGCTTGGGGCTAGCGGGAGGCAATGAGCAGTTCTTC.